Below are 15 T cell receptor delta chains sequenced from a single sample in a study of gamma-delta chains in newborns, infants, children. TCRdb fed the reads to CATT. The sample contains 1,100 or so delta-chain clones, around 3.4% of which appear only once. Sequenced input: blood. The receptor set was obtained from a child who was a newborn, infant or young child, either healthy, febrile or measles-vaccinated (not recorded which).

This clone has only a few counts. With a far larger clone one base away, a read error is the likely cause. The chain couples TRDV2 to TRDJ1; D not resolved. The CDR3 covers 19 residues. CDR1 GEAIGNYY and CDR2 EKD come from the germline V gene. The V gene lost 0 bases and the J gene lost 4 bases, with 26 bases spanning the gap. The CDR3 sequence: CACDTAPVGRDKHIDKLIF. CDR3 DNA sequence: TGTGCCTGTGACACCGCTCCCGTTGGGCGTGATAAGCACATCGATAAACTCATCTTT.

This clone was counted between two and nine times. A much larger clone differs from this one at a single base, so this may be a read error. The sample has other DNA sequences that encode this CDR3 too. The CDR3 here is CALGEPLSRLGVKNTDKLIF. The CDR3 DNA follows: TGCGCTCTTGGGGAACCTCTTTCCCGACTGGGGGTTAAGAACACCGATAAACTCATCTTT. This chain connects TRDV1 to TRDJ1, with 8 bases identical to TRDD3. The CDR3 has 20 residues. Germline CDR1 is TSWWSYY and CDR2 is QGS.

The sample holds a few counts of this clone. This likely reflects a read error, since a far larger clone is one base away. The chain joins TRDV2 to TRDJ1, with 9 bases that match TRDD3. The CDR3 is 18 amino acids. Germline loops: CDR1 GEAIGNYY, CDR2 EKD. CDR3 DNA sequence: TGTGCCTGTGACAAGGCGGTGGGGGATATAGGGGACACCGATAAACCCATCTTT. This sequence encodes CACDKAVGDIGDTDKPIF.

This clone was picked up a small number of times. A single base is all that separates this from a far larger clone, so a read error is likely. Other DNA sequences in the same sample also yield this CDR3. This chain connects TRDV2 to TRDJ2; D is uncertain. The CDR3 is 18 amino acids. Germline lookup yields CDR1 GEAIGNYY and CDR2 EKD. The CDR3 DNA sequence: TGTGCCTGTGACACCGGCGGTCCGGTCTTCTCTTTGACAGCACAACTCTTCTTC. The encoded protein is CACDTGGPVFSLTAQLFF.

On this clone itself: TCRdb's entry gives the protein of a much larger clone, which mismatches this DNA's translation at residue 5, likely from a read error; the protein reported here is translated from the DNA. V is TRDV3 and J is TRDJ1; 13 nucleotides agree with TRDD3. Trimming at V came to 2 bases and at J to 4 bases, leaving 7 bases not matched to a gene. Germline V gene data show CDR1 as TVYSNPD and CDR2 as GDNSRS (reference sequence). CDR3 length: 15 residues. The DNA of the CDR3 is TGTGCCTTTGTTCATACTGGGGGATACGGCGATAAACTCATCTTT. Amino acid sequence: CAFVHTGGYGDKLIF.

This clone has a handful of counts. A much bigger clone sits one base away, suggesting this may be a read error. The J gene is TRDJ2, the V gene TRDV1; the match to TRDD3 covers 7 bases. The length of the CDR3 is 20 residues. The V gene's germline CDR1 is TSWWSYY and CDR2 QGS. V shed 2 bases, J shed 6 bases, and the junction held 21 bases outside the gene matches. The CDR3 DNA reads as TGTGCTCTTGGGGAAGGAGTAAAGCGTCCCGACAACTGGGGTGCAGCACAACTCTTCTTT. Protein: CALGEGVKRPDNWGAAQLFF.

Within the sample, this clone is large (0.1 to 1%). The rearrangement links TRDV2 to TRDJ1; the D gene is possibly TRDD3 (6 bases). V was clipped by 3 bases and J by 0 bases, with 16 bases between them. Germline loops: CDR1 GEAIGNYY, CDR2 EKD. The CDR3 spans 16 residues. The CDR3 loop reads CACDPKWGRYTDKLIF. The CDR3 DNA reads TGTGCCTGTGACCCAAAGTGGGGGCGATACACCGATAAACTCATCTTT.

This clone has more than one count but fewer than ten. This likely stems from a read error, as it lies one base from a far larger clone. The chain uses TRDV2 and TRDJ1; D gene ambiguous. CDR1 and CDR2 (germline): GEAIGNYY, EKD. The CDR3 covers 17 residues. CDR3 in amino acids: CACDTVGRNYPTDKPIF. CDR3 sequence (DNA): TGTGCCTGTGACACCGTCGGGAGGAATTACCCAACCGATAAACCCATCTTT.

To note about this clone: A much more abundant neighbour one base away suggests this may be a read error. The rearrangement joins TRDV1 to TRDJ2; TRDD3 aligns across 10 bases. V shed 1 base, J shed 1 base, and the junction held 27 bases outside the gene matches. From germline, CDR1 is TSWWSYY and CDR2 QGS. The CDR3 spans 25 residues. This chain's CDR3 is CALGEPGPPPGLDWGIGDLTAQLFF. The CDR3 nucleotides are TGTGCTCTTGGGGAACCTGGCCCGCCTCCCGGACTTGACTGGGGGATCGGGGATTTGACAGCACAACTCTTCTTT.

Of note for this clone: Translating this DNA gives a protein that differs at residue 5 from the TCRdb one, which belongs to a much larger clone; a read error is likely, and the protein shown is this translation. This chain joins TRDV2 and TRDJ3; tentative D call: TRDD3 (6 bases). The V gene's germline CDR1 is GEAIGNYY and CDR2 EKD. The CDR3 length is 16 residues. The V end lost 3 bases, the J end lost 0 bases, and 8 bases lay between the germline ends. The CDR3: CACDRGSSWDTRQMFF. Written as DNA, the CDR3 is TGTGCCTGTGACCGGGGGAGCTCCTGGGACACCCGACAGATGTTTTTC.

Remarks on this clone: A much bigger clone sits one base away, suggesting this may be a read error. The gene calls are TRDV2 and TRDJ3, with 13 bases lining up with TRDD3. V lost 1 base to trimming and J lost 0 bases; unmatched junction nucleotides: 11. CDR1 GEAIGNYY and CDR2 EKD come from the germline V gene. The CDR3 loop spans 22 amino acids. CDR3 sequence (DNA): TGTGCCTGTGACACTCTTACTGGGGGATACGACCACAGCTCCTGGGACACCCGACAGATGTTTTTC. The encoded protein is CACDTLTGGYDHSSWDTRQMFF.

The sample holds a few counts of this clone. A far larger clone is off by one base, so a read error is likely. The identical CDR3 is also encoded by other nucleotide sequences in the sample. The chain links TRDV2 to TRDJ1; TRDD3 matches at 8 bases. Germline values: CDR1 GEAIGNYY, CDR2 EKD. CDR3 length: 21 amino acids. V trimming: 1 base; J trimming: 0 bases; junction bases outside the gene matches: 21. CDR3 sequence (DNA): TGTGCCTGTGACACAGGTGCGTTCCCTTACTGGGGGGTAAGGTACACCGATAAACTCATCTTT. It codes for CACDTGAFPYWGVRYTDKLIF.

Comment on this clone: This likely stems from a read error, as it lies one base from a far larger clone. V gene TRDV2 combines with J gene TRDJ3; 9 positions match TRDD3. Germline V gene data show CDR1 as GEAIGNYY and CDR2 as EKD. The CDR3 runs 21 residues. The CDR3 coding sequence is TGTGCCTGTGACACCGCAGTACTGGGGGACATCCCCCCCTGGGACACCCTACAGATGTTTTTC. Amino acid sequence: CACDTAVLGDIPPWDTLQMFF.

With regard to this clone: TCRdb records a much larger clone's protein for this DNA, with a difference at residue 8 that likely arises from a read error; the protein given is the translation of the DNA. This rearrangement joins TRDV1 to TRDJ1; 9 nucleotides agree with TRDD3. CDR3 length: 14 amino acids. Per the germline V gene, CDR1 is TSWWSYY and CDR2 is QGS. Trimming took 6 bases from V and 0 from J; bases not matched to a gene: 2. In nucleotides, the CDR3 is TGTGCTCTTGGTACTGGGGGACACACCGATAAACTCATCTTT. This sequence encodes CALGTGGHTDKLIF.

Turning to this clone: A read error may explain this, as a much larger clone is one base away. Other DNA sequences within the sample encode an identical CDR3. The chain couples TRDV1 to TRDJ1; unclear D gene. There are 13 residues in the CDR3. Per germline, CDR1 TSWWSYY and CDR2 QGS. This CDR3 is CALGEQYSPKLIF. The DNA of the CDR3 is TGTGCTCTTGGAGAACAGTACTCCCCCAAACTCATCTTT.